The clone carrying this TCR beta chain was found many times. No antigen is known for it. The data were taken from a study of T-cell reconstitution after alpha-beta-depleted transplantation in children. Notes on the study in general: T-cell counts and diversity at one year following transplant were attributed mainly to newly produced T cells. There were reportedly several hundred expanded graft clones from which alpha-beta T cells came about two months after transplant.

Researchers prepared the TCRbeta library using unique molecular identifiers, the study reports. TCRdb redid the calling of the PCR reads with MiXCR, one entry per CDR3 protein. The sample shows 250,000 to 350,000 distinct CDR3 sequences, roughly 25% of them seen only once. V shed 6 bases, J shed 2 bases, and the junction held 10 bases outside the gene matches. The CDR3 sequence is 15 residues long. Per the germline V gene, CDR1 is SGHTA and CDR2 is FQGNSA. The origin of this receptor is a male patient under 18 who had a stem cell transplant for acute lymphoblastic leukemia, so the T cells may come from the graft donor. Material: PBMCs, mostly from graft donor cells, obtained 180 days after TCRalphabeta/CD19-depleted stem cell transplant. The rearrangement uses TRBV7-2 and TRBJ2-7, with 7 nucleotides matching TRBD1. The CDR3 sequence is CASRRGTARTYEQYF. The CDR3 region has the DNA TGTGCCAGCAGGCGAGGGACAGCCAGGACCTACGAGCAGTACTTC.